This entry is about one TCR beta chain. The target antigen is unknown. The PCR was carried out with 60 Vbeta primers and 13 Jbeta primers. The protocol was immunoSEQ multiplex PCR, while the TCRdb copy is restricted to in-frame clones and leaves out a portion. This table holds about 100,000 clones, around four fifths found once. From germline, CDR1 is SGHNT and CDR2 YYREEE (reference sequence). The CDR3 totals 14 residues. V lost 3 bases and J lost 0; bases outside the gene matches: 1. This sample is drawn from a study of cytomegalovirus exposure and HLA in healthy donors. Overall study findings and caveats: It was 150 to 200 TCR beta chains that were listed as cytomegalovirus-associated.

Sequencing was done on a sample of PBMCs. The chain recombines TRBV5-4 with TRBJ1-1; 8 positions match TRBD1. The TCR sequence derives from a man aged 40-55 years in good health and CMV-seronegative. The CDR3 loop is CASSSTGVNTEAFF. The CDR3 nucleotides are TGTGCCAGCAGCTCGACAGGGGTGAACACTGAAGCTTTCTTT.